These 20 T cell receptor beta chains were sequenced from one sample in a study of blood T cell repertoires in COVID-19. Some clones are missing from TCRdb's copy, which holds only in-frame ones; the method was immunoSEQ multiplex PCR. Of 140,000 to 150,000 clones in the sample, 78% were seen once. Sequencing was done on a sample of peripheral blood. The source of these receptors is a woman aged 60-75 years with acute or convalescent COVID-19.

This clone was seen more than once but under ten times. V gene TRBV28 combines with J gene TRBJ1-1, with a tentative D call TRBD1 (6 bases). The CDR3 extends over 13 amino acids. The V and J ends lost 3 bases and 6 bases respectively, with 11 bases between them. The V gene's germline CDR1 is MDHEN and CDR2 SYDVKM. The CDR3 reads CASSLGAWAEAFF. In DNA, the CDR3 is TGTGCCAGCAGTTTGGGGGCCTGGGCTGAAGCTTTCTTT.

Only one count was recorded for this clone. This rearrangement joins TRBV25-1 to TRBJ1-1; D not resolved. CDR3 length equals 12 residues. Trimming cost V 6 bases and J 1 base, with 6 bases left between them. Germline assignment: CDR1 MGHDK and CDR2 SYGVNS. The CDR3 reads CASRFGNTEAFF. CDR3 DNA sequence: TGTGCCAGCAGATTCGGGAACACTGAAGCTTTCTTT.

A remark on this clone: The same CDR3 arises from other DNA sequences in this sample as well. The chain links TRBV30 to TRBJ2-1, with 7 positions matching TRBD2. Germline CDR1 and CDR2: GTSNPN and SVGIG (reference sequence). This CDR3 spans 15 amino acids. Trimming cost V 3 bases and J 0 bases; bases outside gene matches: 5. The CDR3 loop is CAWREGGSSYNEQFF. The CDR3 bases are TGTGCCTGGAGAGAGGGAGGGAGCTCCTACAATGAGCAGTTCTTC.

This clone was detected only a few times. The chain carries TRBV19 and TRBJ2-1; 7 positions match TRBD2. J gave up 1 base and V 0 bases, and 9 bases lay outside the gene matches. The germline V gene has CDR1 LNHDA and CDR2 SQIVND (reference sequence). The CDR3 length is 18 residues. CDR3 nucleotide sequence: TGTGCCAGTAGTATAGAACTACCCGGAGCGGGATCCTACAATGAGCAGTTCTTC. Translation gives CASSIELPGAGSYNEQFF.

This chain uses TRBV6-5 with TRBJ2-3; D is possibly TRBD1 (5 bases). There are 14 residues in the CDR3. Deletions cut 11 bases from V and 2 bases from J, with 17 bases between. Germline CDR1 is MNHEY and CDR2 is SVGAGI. CDR3 nucleotide sequence: TGTGCCTCCAAGGGGTATTTTTTCACAGATACGCAGTATTTT. Translated: CASKGYFFTDTQYF.

This clone was counted only a few times. This chain joins TRBV7-9 and TRBJ2-3, with a tentative D call TRBD2 (6 bases). V was cut by 5 bases and J by 2 bases, with 20 bases left in between. There are 17 residues in the CDR3. CDR1 and CDR2 (germline): SEHNR, FQNEAQ (reference sequence). CDR3 in amino acids: CASSGLLGGDPTDTQYF. CDR3 bases: TGTGCCAGCAGCGGACTATTGGGCGGGGATCCCACAGATACGCAGTATTTT.

V is TRBV28 and J is TRBJ1-1; D is unclear. Germline V CDR1 and CDR2: MDHEN, SYDVKM. The CDR3 runs 16 residues. Deletions cut 3 bases from V and 0 bases from J, with 14 bases between. CDR3 in amino acids: CASSFDTATMNTEAFF. CDR3 bases: TGTGCCAGCAGTTTCGATACAGCTACGATGAACACTGAAGCTTTCTTT.

V is TRBV28 and J is TRBJ1-1; D is unresolved. The CDR3 has 14 residues. The germline gives CDR1 MDHEN, CDR2 SYDVKM. V lost 5 bases, J lost 0 bases, and 10 bases lay in between. In DNA form, the CDR3 reads TGTGCCAGCAGTACTCTCTCGATGAACACTGAAGCTTTCTTT. As protein: CASSTLSMNTEAFF.

The V call is TRBV3-1 (or the pseudogene TRBV3-2), the J call TRBJ2-1; D unclear. Between the trimmed V and J ends, which lost 2 bases and 3 bases, there was a span of 11 bases. In germline, CDR1 is LGHDT, CDR2 YNNKEL (reference sequence). The CDR3 is 15 amino acids. For the CDR3, the DNA is TGTGCCAGCAGCCAAAGTCTAACTAACTACAATGAGCAGTTCTTC. Protein sequence: CASSQSLTNYNEQFF.

The sample holds a few counts of this clone. This sample includes further DNA sequences coding for the same CDR3. The gene calls are TRBV3-1 (or the pseudogene TRBV3-2) and TRBJ1-2, with no clear D. Trimming took off 0 bases at V and 7 bases at J, with 9 bases between the two ends. The CDR3 sequence is 13 residues long. Per germline, CDR1 LGHDT and CDR2 YNNKEL (reference sequence). The CDR3 nucleotides read TGTGCCAGCAGCCAAGAGCGGGCAGGTGGCTACACCTTC. This gives the protein CASSQERAGGYTF.

V is TRBV6-1 and J is TRBJ2-3; the D is unclear. The V gene lost 0 bases and the J gene lost 6 bases, with 19 bases spanning the gap. CDR3 size: 17 residues. CDR1 and CDR2 (germline): MNHNS, SASEGT. The CDR3 DNA is TGTGCCAGCAGTGAAGCTCCTTACCCAACCGCGGTGGATACGCAGTATTTT. Protein product: CASSEAPYPTAVDTQYF.

This clone was seen more than once but under ten times. This chain uses TRBV2 with TRBJ1-6; D gene unclear. Germline assignment: CDR1 SNHLY and CDR2 FYNNEI. V was pared by 8 bases and J by 10 bases, with 15 bases between. This CDR3 contains 13 residues. The CDR3 DNA reads TGTGCCAGCCGCACCGGCTACAGCTCACCCCTCCACTTT. It encodes CASRTGYSSPLHF.

The chain's CDR3 is CATESDRDGGTYNEQFF. In DNA, the CDR3 is TGTGCCACCGAGTCGGACAGGGATGGGGGCACCTACAATGAGCAGTTCTTC. J is TRBJ2-1 and V is TRBV10-3; 8 positions match TRBD1. The germline V gene encodes CDR1 ENHRY and CDR2 SYGVKD. Unmatched junction bases numbered 16, after V lost 10 bases and J lost 2 bases. The length of the CDR3 is 17 residues.

This clone occurred a few times. A read error may produce the germline difference seen at one junction end. V usage is TRBV7-7 and J usage is TRBJ2-1, with 8 bases lining up with TRBD1. CDR3 size: 13 residues. Germline CDR1 reads SSHAT; CDR2 reads FNYEAQ (reference sequence). The CDR3 spells CASSKDRDNEQFF. CDR3 DNA sequence: TGTGCTAGCAGCAAGGACAGGGACAATGAGCAGTTCTTC. The full variable domain, its missing parts supplied by reference TRBV7-7 and TRBJ2-1, is GAGVSQSPRYKVTKRGQDVTLRCDPISSHATLYWYQQALGQGPEFLTYFNYEAQPDKSGLPSDRFSAERPEGSISTLTIQRTEQRDSAMYRCASSKDRDNEQFFGPGTRLTVL.

The chain carries TRBV27 and TRBJ2-1, with TRBD2 matching over 12 bases. The CDR3 consists of 18 residues. Germline V lookup: CDR1 MNHEY, CDR2 SMNVEV (reference sequence). After removal of 6 bases from V and 3 bases from J, the junction contained 12 bases not matched to a gene. The CDR3 loop reads CASSRLAGVSGGYNEQFF. DNA for the CDR3: TGTGCCAGCAGCAGACTAGCGGGAGTGTCGGGGGGCTACAATGAGCAGTTCTTC.

The chain couples TRBV7-9 to TRBJ1-1, with 8 bases aligning to TRBD1. There are 13 residues in the CDR3. The germline V gene encodes CDR1 SEHNR and CDR2 FQNEAQ (reference sequence). The V and J ends lost 10 bases and 2 bases, in that order; junction bases with no gene match: 6. The CDR3 nucleotides are TGTGCCACCTCGGGACAGGTCAACACTGAAGCTTTCTTT. Translated: CATSGQVNTEAFF.

The chain joins TRBV5-1 to TRBJ2-7; tentative D call: TRBD1 (5 bases). Trimming took 0 bases from V and 3 from J, leaving 13 bases between them. Germline-derived CDR1 and CDR2 are SGHRS and YFSETQ. This CDR3 has 15 amino acids. CDR3 in DNA: TGCGCCAGCAGCTTGGACCAGGGTGGTAACTACGAGCAGTACTTC. Protein sequence: CASSLDQGGNYEQYF. The full variable domain, completed using reference TRBV5-1 and TRBJ2-7, is KAGVTQTPRYLIKTRGQQVTLSCSPISGHRSVSWYQQTPGQGLQFLFEYFSETQRNKGNFPGRFSGRQFSNSRSEMNVSTLELGDSALYLCASSLDQGGNYEQYFGPGTRLTVT.

The rearrangement uses TRBV7-9 and TRBJ2-3, with D tentatively TRBD2 (7 bases). Trimming removed 3 bases from V and 2 bases from J, with 9 bases in between. The CDR3 has 14 amino acids. Germline-derived CDR1 and CDR2 are SEHNR and FQNEAQ (reference sequence). DNA of the CDR3: TGTGCCAGCAGCTTTGGGGGGGCCACAGATACGCAGTATTTT. Amino acid sequence: CASSFGGATDTQYF.

The chain couples TRBV2 to TRBJ1-1; maybe TRBD1 (6 bases). Germline V gives CDR1 SNHLY, CDR2 FYNNEI. CDR3 length: 14 amino acids. V lost 9 bases to trimming and J lost 3 bases, with 17 bases between them. CDR3 residues: CARTLWGGYTEAFF. The DNA for the CDR3 is TGTGCCAGAACCTTATGGGGGGGCTACACTGAAGCTTTCTTT.

This chain uses TRBV5-1 with TRBJ2-2, with 7 bases identical to TRBD1. The CDR3 covers 14 residues. Looked up from germline, CDR1 is SGHRS and CDR2 is YFSETQ. V lost 4 bases and J lost 7; bases outside the gene matches: 7. The CDR3 DNA reads TGCGCCAGCAGCCAAGGGGGCGCGAGCGGGGAGCTGTTTTTT. Residues: CASSQGGASGELFF. The full variable domain, completed using reference TRBV5-1 and TRBJ2-2, is KAGVTQTPRYLIKTRGQQVTLSCSPISGHRSVSWYQQTPGQGLQFLFEYFSETQRNKGNFPGRFSGRQFSNSRSEMNVSTLELGDSALYLCASSQGGASGELFFGEGSRLTVL.